A single sample is the source of the 5 T cell receptor beta chains below, sequenced in a study of T-cell reconstitution after alpha-beta-depleted transplantation in children. TCRbeta library construction was performed incorporating unique molecular identifiers. One entry per CDR3 protein, called by TCRdb with MiXCR from the PCR reads. The table lists about 460,000 distinct CDR3 sequences, 10% to 13% of them singletons. This specimen was PBMCs, taken before TCRalphabeta/CD19-depleted stem cell transplant. Receptor source: a child aged 2 to 10 with inherited bone marrow failure, due to receive a stem cell transplant.

This clonotype was observed many times. V gene TRBV7-8 combines with J gene TRBJ1-1, with D possibly being TRBD1 (5 bases). Deletions cut 5 bases from V and 5 bases from J, with 9 bases between. The CDR3 runs 12 residues. Germline values: CDR1 SGHVS, CDR2 FQNEAQ. The CDR3 DNA reads TGTGCCAGCAGCCACGAGGGGACTGAAGCTTTCTTT. Translation: CASSHEGTEAFF.

This clonotype came up many times. CDR3 protein: CATRLVGNTGELFF. The DNA for the CDR3 is TGTGCCACCAGATTAGTGGGGAACACCGGGGAGCTGTTTTTT. This chain connects TRBV18 to TRBJ2-2; D gene ambiguous. There are 14 residues in the CDR3. Germline-derived CDR1 and CDR2 are KGHSH and LQKENI. Deletions cut 10 bases from V and 1 base from J, with 13 bases between.

This clonotype was seen many times. This rearrangement joins TRBV19 to TRBJ2-7; 7 positions agree with TRBD1. Trimming took 6 bases from V and 6 from J; bases not matched to a gene: 14. Germline-derived CDR1 and CDR2 are LNHDA and SQIVND (reference sequence). This CDR3 has 15 residues. The CDR3 region is CASRDFDRDLGEQYF. CDR3 sequence (DNA): TGTGCCAGTAGAGACTTCGACAGGGACCTCGGCGAGCAGTACTTC.

At least ten counts were recorded for this clonotype. The rearrangement joins TRBV10-2 to TRBJ2-5, with 9 bases fitting TRBD1. Germline CDR1 WSHSY, CDR2 SAAADI. Losses at the gene ends were 7 bases for V and 5 bases for J; bases not matched to a gene: 8. The CDR3 contains 14 residues. The CDR3 DNA sequence: TGCGCCAGCACCGCCGGGACAGGGACGGAGACCCAGTACTTC. Its protein product is CASTAGTGTETQYF.

In its sample, this clonotype was seen many times. The chain uses TRBV5-5 and TRBJ1-2, with D maybe TRBD1 (5 bases). V was trimmed by 3 bases and J by 5 bases, leaving 11 bases between them. The germline CDR1 and CDR2 sequences are SGHKS and YYEKEE (reference sequence). This CDR3 contains 13 residues. Here the CDR3 DNA reads TGTGCCAGCAGCTCACAGGTCGGGTATGGCTACACCTTC. Translating gives CASSSQVGYGYTF. Using reference TRBV5-5 and TRBJ1-2 for the parts outside the CDR3, the full variable domain is DAGVTQSPTHLIKTRGQQVTLRCSPISGHKSVSWYQQVLGQGPQFIFQYYEKEERGRGNFPDRFSARQFPNYSSELNVNALLLGDSALYLCASSSQVGYGYTFGSGTRLTVV.